The T cell receptor (beta chain) under discussion was sequenced for a study of spatial heterogeneity in lung cancer. For the study at large: Compared with alpha-chain sequences, beta-chain sequences were consistently detected in greater numbers. Study results and caveats: Circulating ubiquitous expanded tumor TCRs were observed more frequently at resection than at follow-up.

Time point reported: sample taken at primary tumor resection. Whole RNA obtained from tumor, nontumor lung or frozen PBMC underwent sequencing without sorting. Samples were obtained from approximately 76 donors, all untreated early-stage non-small cell lung cancer patients. Germline CDR1 MGHRA, CDR2 YSYEKL. V was shortened by 2 bases and J by 0 bases, with 17 bases between the two germline ends. This CDR3 comprises 19 residues. In TCRdb, the 5' RACE reads were re-called with MiXCR into one record per CDR3 protein. The sample holds over 45,000 distinct CDR3 sequences, roughly 5.7% seen once. This clonotype was recorded at least ten times. Its antigen remains unknown.

The sequence was obtained from a male donor with early-stage non-small cell lung cancer. Material: PBMCs, obtained at surgery. J is TRBJ2-6 and V is TRBV4-1, with D hard to call. Here the CDR3 reads CASSQIVGSQTSGANVLTF. The CDR3 DNA reads as TGCGCCAGCAGCCAAATCGTAGGAAGTCAGACCTCTGGGGCCAACGTCCTGACTTTC.